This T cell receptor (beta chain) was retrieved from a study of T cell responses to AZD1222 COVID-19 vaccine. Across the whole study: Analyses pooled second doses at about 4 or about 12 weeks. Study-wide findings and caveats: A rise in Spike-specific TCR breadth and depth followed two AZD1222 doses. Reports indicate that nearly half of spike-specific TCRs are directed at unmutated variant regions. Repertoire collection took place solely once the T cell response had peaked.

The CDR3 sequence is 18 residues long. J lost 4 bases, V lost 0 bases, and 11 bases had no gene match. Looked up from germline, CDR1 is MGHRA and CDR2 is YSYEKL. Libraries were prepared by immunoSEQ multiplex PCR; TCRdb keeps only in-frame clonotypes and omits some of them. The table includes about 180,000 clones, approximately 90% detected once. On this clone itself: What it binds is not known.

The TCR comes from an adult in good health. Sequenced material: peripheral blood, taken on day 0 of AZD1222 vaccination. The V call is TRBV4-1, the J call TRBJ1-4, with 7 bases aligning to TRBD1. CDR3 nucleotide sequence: TGCGCCAGCAGCCAAGACCTTAACTCCGGGACAGATAATGAAAAACTGTTTTTT. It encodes CASSQDLNSGTDNEKLFF.